This passage covers 23 T cell receptor beta chains from one sample sequenced in a study of cytomegalovirus exposure and HLA in healthy donors. Here immunoSEQ multiplex PCR was the method, and the copy in TCRdb shows in-frame clones only, minus some. This repertoire shows some 80,000 clones, roughly 96% found once; its top ten account for approximately 1.4%. Sample: PBMCs. Receptor source: a woman aged 18 to 35 in good health and CMV-seronegative.

The chain combines TRBV19 with TRBJ2-1; TRBD2 matches 10 bases. The V and J ends lost 7 bases and 6 bases, in that order; junction bases with no gene match: 3. This CDR3 is 13 amino acids long. Per germline, CDR1 LNHDA and CDR2 SQIVND (reference sequence). The CDR3 spells CASKLAGVNEQFF. The CDR3 DNA follows: TGTGCCAGTAAGCTAGCGGGAGTCAATGAGCAGTTCTTC.

CDR3 nucleotides: TGCGCCAGCGGGACTAGCGGCAATTACAATGAGCAGTTCTTC. This encodes CASGTSGNYNEQFF. This chain links TRBV10-1 with TRBJ2-1; TRBD2 aligns across 11 bases. CDR3 size: 14 residues. Looked up from germline, CDR1 is WNHNN and CDR2 is SYGVQD (reference sequence). After removal of 8 bases from V and 4 bases from J, the junction contained 4 bases not matched to a gene.

The chain combines TRBV19 with TRBJ2-3; 8 bases map to TRBD1. V lost 4 bases and J lost 6; bases outside the gene matches: 15. The CDR3 totals 17 residues. From germline, CDR1 is LNHDA and CDR2 SQIVND (reference sequence). DNA for the CDR3: TGTGCCAGTAGTACCCGTGGGAACAGGGGGTTTGCGGATACGCAGTATTTT. It translates to CASSTRGNRGFADTQYF.

The gene calls are TRBV10-1 and TRBJ2-7; D perhaps matches TRBD1 (5 bases). V was shortened by 3 bases and J by 2 bases, with 8 bases between the two germline ends. The germline V gene encodes CDR1 WNHNN and CDR2 SYGVQD (reference sequence). This CDR3 comprises 13 residues. CDR3: CASSDQGPYEQYF. The CDR3 DNA reads as TGCGCCAGCAGTGACCAGGGCCCCTACGAGCAGTACTTC.

This clone has just a few counts. This chain connects TRBV19 to TRBJ2-7; TRBD2 is a possible D gene (5 bases). Trimming stripped 6 bases from V and 2 bases from J, with 14 bases between. CDR3 length: 14 residues. Germline V gives CDR1 LNHDA, CDR2 SQIVND (reference sequence). CDR3 sequence (DNA): TGTGCCAGTAGGTTCAGGTCCGGGGCCTACGAGCAGTACTTC. Protein: CASRFRSGAYEQYF.

The gene calls are TRBV29-1 and TRBJ2-1; TRBD2 agrees at 9 bases. This CDR3 region has 15 residues. Germline CDR1 and CDR2: SQVTM and ANQGSEA. V shed 3 bases and J 6 bases; nucleotides not matched to a gene: 9. CDR3 nucleotides: TGCAGCGTTGAGGGGCGGGAGGGCCGGGGCAATGAGCAGTTCTTC. Protein: CSVEGREGRGNEQFF.

V and J are TRBV27 and TRBJ2-2; the D is unclear. This CDR3 has 14 residues. V lost 4 bases to trimming and J lost 0 bases, with 6 bases between them. Looked up from germline, CDR1 is MNHEY and CDR2 is SMNVEV (reference sequence). Written as DNA, the CDR3 is TGTGCCAGCAGTTCTCCCCCGAACACCGGGGAGCTGTTTTTT. It is translated as CASSSPPNTGELFF.

The chain couples TRBV6-4 to TRBJ2-1; D perhaps matches TRBD2 (6 bases). V lost 5 bases, J lost 4 bases, and 15 bases lay in between. CDR1 and CDR2 (germline): MRHNA, SNTAGT. The CDR3 runs 15 residues. In DNA, the CDR3 is TGTGCCAGCAGTCCCCGGGACTCAGATTACAATGAGCAGTTCTTC. Translating it yields CASSPRDSDYNEQFF.

The chain recombines TRBV23-1 with TRBJ2-5, with a weak D call TRBD1 (6 bases). TRBV23-1 is classed as an ORF, of uncertain function. The ends were cut back, 7 bases at V and 3 bases at J, with 12 bases in the middle. The CDR3 is 13 amino acids. The CDR3: CASTDTGKETQYF. DNA for the CDR3: TGCGCCAGCACCGATACAGGGAAAGAGACCCAGTACTTC.

This clone was picked up one time. V and J are TRBV5-8 and TRBJ2-4, with D unresolved. V was pared by 2 bases and J by 0 bases, with 12 bases between. Germline V lookup: CDR1 SGHTS, CDR2 YDEGEE. This CDR3 is 16 amino acids long. The CDR3, as DNA: TGTGCCAGCAGCTTAGGAGTTTCACTAGCCAAAAACATTCAGTACTTC. Its protein product is CASSLGVSLAKNIQYF. The full variable domain, its missing parts supplied by reference TRBV5-8 and TRBJ2-4, is EAGVTQSPTHLIKTRGQQATLRCSPISGHTSVYWYQQALGLGLQFLLWYDEGEERNRGNFPPRFSGRQFPNYSSELNVNALELEDSALYLCASSLGVSLAKNIQYFGAGTRLSVL.

V and J are TRBV27 and TRBJ2-7; weak D call: TRBD2 (5 bases). CDR1 is MNHEY and CDR2 is SMNVEV in the germline V gene (reference sequence). This CDR3 spans 14 amino acids. Trimming took 9 bases from V and 5 from J, leaving 20 bases between them. CDR3 sequence (DNA): TGTGCCAGTAAGCAAGGCCTAGCAGCCGACGAGCAGTACTTC. Its protein product is CASKQGLAADEQYF.

The V gene is TRBV18, the J gene TRBJ1-1; tentatively, D is TRBD1 (6 bases). Germline assignment: CDR1 KGHSH and CDR2 LQKENI. The V and J ends lost 4 bases and 11 bases respectively, with 14 bases between them. The CDR3 sequence is 12 residues long. CDR3 region: CASSLDRSSAFF. For the CDR3, the DNA is TGTGCCAGCTCACTAGACAGGTCTAGCGCTTTCTTT.

This chain uses TRBV11-2 with TRBJ2-7; 8 bases map to TRBD1. The J segment lost 5 bases and the V segment lost 4 bases, leaving 7 bases of the junction unmatched. The germline V gene has CDR1 SGHAT and CDR2 FQNNGV. The CDR3 runs 14 residues. The DNA for the CDR3 is TGTGCCAGCAGCTCCACAGGGGGAGGAAACGAGCAGTACTTC. Encoded protein: CASSSTGGGNEQYF.

The gene calls are TRBV6-1 and TRBJ2-7; 7 bases map to TRBD2. Germline assignment: CDR1 MNHNS and CDR2 SASEGT. The junction had 8 bases not matched to a gene; V was cut back by 5 bases and J by 1 base. The CDR3 is 15 amino acids. This CDR3 reads CASSSGRAVSYEQYF. In DNA, the CDR3 is TGTGCCAGCAGTTCAGGGAGGGCGGTGTCCTACGAGCAGTACTTC.

The V gene is TRBV6-5, the J gene TRBJ2-7; 8 positions agree with TRBD1. Germline loops: CDR1 MNHEY, CDR2 SVGAGI. Trimming at V came to 4 bases and at J to 4 bases, leaving 6 bases not matched to a gene. This CDR3 region has 14 residues. In nucleotides, the CDR3 is TGTGCCAGCAGTTCGGACAGGGTTGGATACGAGCAGTACTTC. Residues: CASSSDRVGYEQYF.

This chain connects TRBV7-8 to TRBJ2-7; the match to TRBD2 covers 7 bases. Germline V gene sequence: CDR1 SGHVS, CDR2 FQNEAQ. The ends lost 1 base at V and 0 bases at J; junction bases unmatched: 3. The CDR3 covers 15 residues. CDR3: CASSLEGGSSYEQYF. CDR3 DNA: TGTGCCAGCAGCTTAGAGGGCGGGAGCTCCTACGAGCAGTACTTC.

This clone was seen a few times. The J gene is TRBJ2-7, the V gene TRBV28; 13 positions match TRBD2. V was clipped by 6 bases and J by 5 bases; unmatched bases: 7. The CDR3 runs to 15 residues. Germline CDR1 MDHEN, CDR2 SYDVKM. The CDR3 DNA reads as TGTGCCAGCAGCTGGACTAGCGGGAGTTCGGACGAGCAGTACTTC. It encodes CASSWTSGSSDEQYF.

This clone came up once. This chain connects TRBV6-6 to TRBJ2-7, with 8 bases that match TRBD1. J gave up 2 bases and V 5 bases, and 11 bases lay outside the gene matches. The CDR3 has 16 residues. Germline V gene sequence: CDR1 MNHNY, CDR2 SVGAGI (reference sequence). Here the CDR3 DNA reads TGTGCCAGCAGTGCGCTGACCGGGACAGGTACCTACGAGCAGTACTTC. Encoded protein: CASSALTGTGTYEQYF.

V gene TRBV27 combines with J gene TRBJ2-2; a weak D match, TRBD2 (6 bases). The germline V and J ends were trimmed by 2 bases and 5 bases, with 15 bases remaining between them. The length of the CDR3 is 16 residues. CDR1 and CDR2 (germline): MNHEY, SMNVEV (reference sequence). The CDR3 nucleotides read TGTGCCAGCAGTTTAGCCAGCGGGCGACCAACCGGGGAGCTGTTTTTT. Protein sequence: CASSLASGRPTGELFF.

The CDR3, as DNA: TGTGCCAGCAGCTTAGGGACAGGGCCCTATGGCTACACCTTC. Protein: CASSLGTGPYGYTF. The rearrangement uses TRBV5-6 and TRBJ1-2; TRBD1 matches 9 bases. The CDR3 consists of 14 residues. The junction had 3 bases not matched to a gene; V was cut back by 2 bases and J by 4 bases. The germline gives CDR1 SGHDT, CDR2 YYEEEE.

The chain couples TRBV19 to TRBJ1-2; D possibly corresponds to TRBD1 (6 bases). Per the germline V gene, CDR1 is LNHDA and CDR2 is SQIVND (reference sequence). This CDR3 is 13 amino acids long. V shed 8 bases and J shed 4 bases, with 14 bases lying between them. The CDR3 sequence: CASLRVDSYGYTF. CDR3 nucleotide sequence: TGTGCCAGTCTACGCGTGGACAGCTATGGCTACACCTTC. Together with reference TRBV19 and TRBJ1-2, the CDR3 gives the full variable domain: DGGITQSPKYLFRKEGQNVTLSCEQNLNHDAMYWYRQDPGQGLRLIYYSQIVNDFQKGDIAEGYSVSREKKESFPLTVTSAQKNPTAFYLCASLRVDSYGYTFGSGTRLTVV.

The chain recombines TRBV10-2 with TRBJ2-1; a weak D match, TRBD2 (5 bases). This CDR3 comprises 14 residues. CDR1 WSHSY and CDR2 SAAADI come from the germline V gene. Between the trimmed V and J ends, which lost 4 bases and 4 bases, there was a span of 11 bases. CDR3 sequence: CASSVGRNYNEQFF. The CDR3, as DNA: TGCGCCAGCAGTGTTGGGAGAAATTACAATGAGCAGTTCTTC.

This rearrangement joins TRBV5-4 to TRBJ2-7, with 7 bases lining up with TRBD2. CDR1 and CDR2 (germline): SGHNT, YYREEE (reference sequence). CDR3 length: 14 amino acids. J gave up 0 bases and V 0 bases, and 0 bases lay outside the gene matches. CDR3 amino acids: CASSLGGSSYEQYF. In nucleotides, the CDR3 is TGTGCCAGCAGCTTGGGCGGGAGCTCCTACGAGCAGTACTTC.